This T cell receptor beta chain was sequenced during a study of cytomegalovirus exposure and HLA in healthy donors. About the research overall: There were a few hundred genotyped donors. Of these, roughly 84% fell in the genetic ancestry cluster associated with self-reported Caucasian donors. Broader study findings: Reports indicate that TCR beta sequences accurately predicted the HLA-A and HLA-B alleles of most subjects. There were some public TCRs occurring in many donors, but most TCR sequences were rare.

V lost 0 bases and J lost 4, with 13 bases in between. The CDR3 runs to 15 residues. Germline-derived CDR1 and CDR2 are SGHNT and YYREEE (reference sequence). Comments on this clone: What it recognizes is unknown.

Despite likely unrecorded immune exposures, the donors were nominally healthy at the time of sampling. PCR used 60 Vbeta primers and 13 Jbeta primers. Profiled with immunoSEQ multiplex PCR; TCRdb holds only in-frame clones, not every one. This table holds roughly 140,000 clones, about 82% found once. The sample consisted of PBMCs. The receptor was derived from a woman aged 40 to 50 in good health and CMV-seropositive. The J gene is TRBJ1-1, the V gene TRBV5-4, with D possibly matching TRBD1 (5 bases). The CDR3 DNA reads TGTGCCAGCAGCTTGGAGGGTGGGGCGTTCACTGAAGCTTTCTTT. Its protein is CASSLEGGAFTEAFF. Using reference TRBV5-4 and TRBJ1-1 for the parts outside the CDR3, the full variable domain is ETGVTQSPTHLIKTRGQQVTLRCSSQSGHNTVSWYQQALGQGPQFIFQYYREEENGRGNFPPRFSGLQFPNYSSELNVNALELDDSALYLCASSLEGGAFTEAFFGQGTRLTVV.